A selection of T cell receptor beta chains follows, all from one sample in a study of shared clonotypes between healthy human individuals. Libraries were prepared by immunoSEQ multiplex PCR; TCRdb keeps only in-frame clonotypes and omits some of them. The data contain 600,000 or so clones, roughly 95% of them singletons. Sample: naive CD8+ T cells sorted from blood. The source of these receptors is a woman in her twenties or thirties in good health. The CDR3 runs from the conserved cysteine through the conserved F or W. A D gene is named only where the DNA matches it firmly. Rows may omit the clone size; those that give it use once, few, many or a size class.

d_gene: NA; v_gene: TRBV29-1; abundance: NA; j_gene: TRBJ2-7; CDR3aa: CSVVAPSVPSYEQYF; CDR3nt: TGCAGCGTTGTAGCGCCTAGCGTGCCATCCTACGAGCAGTACTTC
d_gene: TRBD2; v_gene: TRBV4-1; abundance: NA; j_gene: TRBJ2-3; CDR3aa: CASSLPGGGITDTQYF; CDR3nt: TGCGCCAGCAGCCTTCCCGGGGGAGGGATCACAGATACGCAGTATTTT
d_gene: NA; v_gene: TRBV28; abundance: NA; j_gene: TRBJ1-1; CDR3aa: CASSSVADSTEAFF; CDR3nt: TGTGCCAGCAGTTCCGTAGCGGACAGCACTGAAGCTTTCTTT
d_gene: TRBD2; v_gene: TRBV7-6; abundance: NA; j_gene: TRBJ2-2; CDR3aa: CASSLVTSGNTGELFF; CDR3nt: TGTGCCAGCAGCTTAGTAACTAGCGGGAACACCGGGGAGCTGTTTTTT
d_gene: NA; v_gene: TRBV6-4; abundance: NA; j_gene: TRBJ2-7; CDR3aa: CASSEGVGVNYEQYF; CDR3nt: TGTGCCAGCAGTGAGGGAGTGGGGGTGAACTACGAGCAGTACTTC
d_gene: NA; v_gene: TRBV18; abundance: NA; j_gene: TRBJ1-1; CDR3aa: CASSLGWGGTEAFF; CDR3nt: TGTGCCAGCTCATTGGGCTGGGGAGGAACTGAAGCTTTCTTT
d_gene: NA; v_gene: TRBV11-1; abundance: NA; j_gene: TRBJ1-2; CDR3aa: CASSPSGTVNYGYTF; CDR3nt: TGTGCCAGCAGCCCGTCCGGGACGGTTAACTATGGCTACACCTTC
d_gene: TRBD1; v_gene: TRBV10-3; abundance: few; j_gene: TRBJ2-7; CDR3aa: CAISDPPNRGSYEQYF; CDR3nt: TGTGCCATCAGTGATCCTCCGAACAGGGGCAGCTACGAGCAGTACTTC
d_gene: NA; v_gene: TRBV5-5; abundance: NA; j_gene: TRBJ1-5; CDR3aa: CASSLEDSNQPQHF; CDR3nt: TGTGCCAGCAGCTTGGAGGACAGCAATCAGCCCCAGCATTTT
d_gene: NA; v_gene: TRBV19; abundance: NA; j_gene: TRBJ1-2; CDR3aa: CASGALPAGYTF; CDR3nt: TGTGCCAGTGGCGCGCTCCCCGCAGGCTACACCTTC
d_gene: NA; v_gene: TRBV28; abundance: NA; j_gene: TRBJ2-7; CDR3aa: CASSLRQAGTYEQYF; CDR3nt: TGTGCCAGCAGTCTAAGGCAAGCCGGGACCTACGAGCAGTACTTC
d_gene: NA; v_gene: TRBV7-9; abundance: NA; j_gene: TRBJ2-7; CDR3aa: CASSSPHSGTRAYEQYF; CDR3nt: TGTGCCAGCAGCTCCCCACACTCCGGGACCCGTGCCTACGAGCAGTACTTC
d_gene: NA; v_gene: TRBV27; abundance: NA; j_gene: TRBJ2-7; CDR3aa: CASSLGLAYEQYF; CDR3nt: TGTGCCAGCAGTTTAGGACTCGCCTACGAGCAGTACTTC
d_gene: TRBD2; v_gene: TRBV5-1; abundance: NA; j_gene: TRBJ2-7; CDR3aa: CASSLGGLAASYEQYF; CDR3nt: TGCGCCAGCAGCTTGGGGGGACTAGCGGCCTCCTACGAGCAGTACTTC
d_gene: TRBD2; v_gene: TRBV2; abundance: NA; j_gene: TRBJ2-1; CDR3aa: CASSRTSGRGDNEQFF; CDR3nt: TGTGCCAGCAGTCGGACTAGCGGGAGGGGGGACAATGAGCAGTTCTTC
d_gene: NA; v_gene: TRBV7-6; abundance: once; j_gene: TRBJ1-5; CDR3aa: CASSPRGTGQPQHF; CDR3nt: TGTGCCAGCAGCCCCCGCGGGACGGGACAGCCCCAGCATTTT
d_gene: TRBD2; v_gene: TRBV19; abundance: NA; j_gene: TRBJ2-1; CDR3aa: CASSIVGGTNEQFF; CDR3nt: TGTGCCAGTAGTATCGTGGGAGGGACTAATGAGCAGTTCTTC
d_gene: TRBD1; v_gene: TRBV7-8; abundance: NA; j_gene: TRBJ2-7; CDR3aa: CASSPGGQVMSYEQYF; CDR3nt: TGTGCCAGCAGCCCAGGGGGACAGGTGATGTCCTACGAGCAGTACTTC
d_gene: TRBD2; v_gene: TRBV27; abundance: NA; j_gene: TRBJ2-7; CDR3aa: CASSFRRLGGLGDEQYF; CDR3nt: TGTGCCAGCAGTTTTAGGAGGTTGGGAGGGCTGGGGGACGAGCAGTACTTC
d_gene: NA; v_gene: TRBV7-9; abundance: few; j_gene: TRBJ2-7; CDR3aa: CASSATLMDYEQYF; CDR3nt: TGTGCCAGCAGCGCTACACTGATGGACTACGAGCAGTACTTC
d_gene: TRBD1; v_gene: TRBV28; abundance: NA; j_gene: TRBJ2-5; CDR3aa: CASLETGPEETQYF; CDR3nt: TGTGCCAGCCTTGAGACAGGGCCGGAGGAGACCCAGTACTTC
d_gene: NA; v_gene: TRBV6-5; abundance: NA; j_gene: TRBJ2-5; CDR3aa: CASRTTGGGPQYF; CDR3nt: TGTGCCAGCAGAACTACAGGGGGGGGACCCCAGTACTTC
d_gene: TRBD1; v_gene: TRBV4-1; abundance: few; j_gene: TRBJ1-1; CDR3aa: CASRGQGNTEAFF; CDR3nt: TGCGCCAGCAGAGGACAGGGGAACACTGAAGCTTTCTTT
d_gene: NA; v_gene: TRBV13; abundance: NA; j_gene: TRBJ1-1; CDR3aa: CASSLGRPEAFF; CDR3nt: TGTGCCAGCAGCTTAGGCCGCCCTGAAGCTTTCTTT
d_gene: NA; v_gene: TRBV27; abundance: NA; j_gene: TRBJ1-1; CDR3aa: CASSPGGNTEAFF; CDR3nt: TGTGCCAGCAGTCCGGGCGGAAACACTGAAGCTTTCTTT
d_gene: NA; v_gene: TRBV10-2; abundance: NA; j_gene: TRBJ2-7; CDR3aa: CASSEGVEQYF; CDR3nt: TGCGCCAGCAGTGAGGGAGTGGAGCAGTACTTC
d_gene: NA; v_gene: TRBV4-1; abundance: once; j_gene: TRBJ2-1; CDR3aa: CASSQDRSSGEQFF; CDR3nt: TGCGCCAGCAGCCAAGATAGGTCGTCTGGGGAGCAGTTCTTC
d_gene: TRBD1; v_gene: TRBV27; abundance: NA; j_gene: TRBJ2-7; CDR3aa: CASSLSFGQGYEQYF; CDR3nt: TGTGCCAGCAGTTTATCGTTCGGACAGGGCTACGAGCAGTACTTC
d_gene: NA; v_gene: TRBV9; abundance: NA; j_gene: TRBJ1-2; CDR3aa: CASSGERETLGYGYTF; CDR3nt: TGTGCCAGCAGCGGAGAACGGGAAACTCTAGGCTATGGCTACACCTTC
d_gene: NA; v_gene: TRBV18; abundance: NA; j_gene: TRBJ1-5; CDR3aa: CASSPREGYQPQHF; CDR3nt: TGTGCCAGCTCACCCCGGGAGGGCTATCAGCCCCAGCATTTT
d_gene: NA; v_gene: TRBV11-3; abundance: NA; j_gene: TRBJ2-3; CDR3aa: CASSTGSTDTQYF; CDR3nt: TGTGCCAGCAGCACAGGAAGCACAGATACGCAGTATTTT